This T cell receptor (beta chain) was obtained from a study of shared clonotypes between healthy human individuals. Turning to the study itself: Per-donor plates numbered three CD4 naive, three CD4 memory, two CD8 naive and one CD8 memory.

Clones were sequenced by immunoSEQ multiplex PCR, and TCRdb holds only the in-frame ones, with some missing. The sample includes some 1.5 million clones, around 97% of them seen just once. Donors comprised healthy HIV-negative adults lacking recent acute infections or vaccinations. V lost 6 bases and J lost 3; bases outside the gene matches: 12. CDR3 length: 16 residues. The germline V gene has CDR1 MNHEY and CDR2 SMNVEV (reference sequence). The clonotype originates from a man aged 30 to 45 in good health. The source material was naive CD4+ T cells sorted from blood. The subset here: CD45RA+ positively selected. The rearrangement uses TRBV27 and TRBJ2-7; the match to TRBD2 covers 9 bases. The CDR3 spells CASRKKSSGTNYEQYF. The DNA for the CDR3 is TGTGCCAGCAGGAAAAAATCTAGCGGGACCAACTACGAGCAGTACTTC.